Below, one T cell receptor beta chain is given with its context. This record belongs to a study of blood T cell repertoires in COVID-19. The V gene's germline CDR1 is ENHRY and CDR2 SYGVKD. The CDR3 has 15 residues. The V and J ends lost 3 bases and 4 bases, in that order; junction bases with no gene match: 8. The method was immunoSEQ multiplex PCR; TCRdb's version includes in-frame clones alone and lacks a portion of them. The table has some 47,000 clones, around 90% seen once. V is TRBV10-3 and J is TRBJ1-1; 7 nucleotides match TRBD1. The sequencing input was peripheral blood. The receptor's source is a woman older than 75 in a cohort sampled during active or convalescent COVID-19. CDR3 bases: TGTGCCATCAGTGACCAAAGACAGGGAGGCACTGAAGCTTTCTTT. It specifies CAISDQRQGGTEAFF.